Each of the 20 T cell receptor beta chains below was sequenced from the same sample in a study of T cell repertoires in cytomegalovirus infection (dated by TCRdb to between 2018 and 2021). Sequenced using an Illumina HiSeq 1500. The public reads were quality trimmed at Q25 with fastp and then assembled into clones with MiXCR by TCRdb, keeping productive beta chains. For every CDR3 protein sequence, its rows merge into one entry that carries the most common genes and DNA. The table for this sample lists about 74,000 distinct CDR3 sequences; around 27% of them were counted only once. 59% of the sample rests with the top ten. The treatment or condition tag for this specimen amounts to: in vitro stimulation with specific CMV peptide epitopes to enrich CMV-specific T cells. No antigen has been identified for these receptors. The sample was CD8+ T cells from cultured PBMCs, taken from culture after CMV antigen stimulation. These receptor sequences come from a human donor in good health (CMV status not recorded). Some clones in this sample may be carry-over from other donors' samples.

This clonotype was seen at least ten times. The chain links TRBV7-3 to TRBJ2-3; D perhaps matches TRBD2 (6 bases). The CDR3 covers 15 residues. The germline V gene encodes CDR1 SGHTA and CDR2 FQGTGA. V gave up 3 bases and J gave up 4 bases, with 14 bases separating them. The DNA of the CDR3 is TGTGCCAGCAGCTTGCTGGGGGGTCTGGCAGATACGCAGTATTTT. It translates to CASSLLGGLADTQYF. The full variable domain, in which reference TRBV7-3 and TRBJ2-3 provide the parts outside the CDR3, is GAGVSQTPSNKVTEKGKYVELRCDPISGHTALYWYRQSLGQGPEFLIYFQGTGAADDSGLPNDRFFAVRPEGSVSTLKIQRTERGDSAVYLCASSLLGGLADTQYFGPGTRLTVL.

Comments on this clonotype: Relative to the germline gene, one junction end is altered; a read error may explain this. V gene TRBV10-3 combines with J gene TRBJ2-7; 10 bases match TRBD2. CDR1 is ENHRY and CDR2 is SYGVKD in the germline V gene. The CDR3 runs 16 residues. This CDR3 reads CAIRVNSGRNGYEQYF. The CDR3 bases are TGTGCGATCAGGGTAAATAGCGGGAGGAACGGCTACGAGCAGTACTTC.

V usage is TRBV6-8 and J usage is TRBJ1-5, with no clear D. CDR1 MNHGY and CDR2 SAAAGT come from the germline V gene. V was shortened by 2 bases and J by 2 bases, with 7 bases between the two germline ends. The CDR3 totals 14 residues. CDR3 in DNA: TGTGCCAGCAGTTACCTACGGGGCAATCAGCCCCAGCATTTT. It translates to CASSYLRGNQPQHF.

This clonotype was detected ten times or more. The CDR3 sequence is CASNYGGYEQYF. The CDR3 DNA follows: TGTGCCAGCAACTATGGGGGCTACGAGCAGTACTTC. The rearrangement uses TRBV7-2 and TRBJ2-7, with D perhaps given as TRBD1 or TRBD2 (5 bases each). In germline, CDR1 is SGHTA, CDR2 FQGNSA. The CDR3 contains 12 residues. V was clipped by 7 bases and J by 3 bases, with 10 bases between them.

This clonotype was detected a few times. The V call is TRBV7-6, the J call TRBJ2-1, with TRBD2 as a possible D gene (5 bases). There are 14 residues in the CDR3. Trimming removed 5 bases at V and 9 bases at J, with 17 bases between. Germline V CDR1 and CDR2: SGHVS, FNYEAQ. CDR3 DNA sequence: TGTGCCAGCAGCCCCGGGGTGGGCGGAGGTGAGCAGTTCTTC. This codes for CASSPGVGGGEQFF.

This clonotype came up once. The chain joins TRBV9 to TRBJ2-5, with 7 bases aligning to TRBD2. The CDR3 contains 16 residues. The J segment lost 0 bases and the V segment lost 3 bases, leaving 8 bases of the junction unmatched. Germline CDR1 SGDLS, CDR2 YYNGEE. The CDR3 is CASSEGGGAYQETQYF. In DNA, the CDR3 is TGTGCCAGCAGCGAGGGCGGGGGTGCGTACCAAGAGACCCAGTACTTC.

The rearrangement links TRBV7-6 to TRBJ2-5, with D maybe TRBD2 (5 bases). Germline V lookup: CDR1 SGHVS, CDR2 FNYEAQ. The CDR3 is made up of 15 amino acids. Trimming shortened V by 2 bases and J by 1 base, and 11 bases separated the two germline ends. As DNA, the CDR3 is TGTGCCAGCAGCTTACCGGGGTCCAGCCAAGAGACCCAGTACTTC. It translates to CASSLPGSSQETQYF.

By its share, this clonotype is medium-sized. V gene TRBV7-8 combines with J gene TRBJ2-1; a possible D gene is TRBD2 (5 bases). The ends were cut back, 5 bases at V and 10 bases at J, with 18 bases in the middle. Per the germline V gene, CDR1 is SGHVS and CDR2 is FQNEAQ. The CDR3 contains 14 residues. CDR3 coding DNA: TGTGCCAGCAGCCTCCGGGATCGAATCAAGGAGCAGTTCTTC. Amino acid sequence: CASSLRDRIKEQFF.

The chain carries TRBV7-8 and TRBJ2-3; 14 bases are shared with TRBD2. Trimming removed 5 bases from V and 4 bases from J; junction bases left unmatched: 2. The V gene's germline CDR1 is SGHVS and CDR2 FQNEAQ. The CDR3 is made up of 15 amino acids. The CDR3 is CASSRTSGGPDTQYF. CDR3 sequence (DNA): TGTGCCAGCAGCAGGACTAGCGGGGGGCCAGATACGCAGTATTTT.

The V call is TRBV4-1, the J call TRBJ1-6, with 8 bases aligning to TRBD1. In germline, CDR1 is MGHRA, CDR2 YSYEKL. V gave up 1 base and J gave up 7 bases; unmatched junction bases: 3. This CDR3 has 15 residues. Here the CDR3 reads CASSQGTGKNSPLHF. The CDR3 DNA reads as TGCGCCAGCAGCCAAGGGACAGGGAAAAATTCACCCCTCCACTTT.

This clonotype was seen ten or more times. The chain combines TRBV27 with TRBJ1-2, with D possibly matching TRBD1 (5 bases). Germline V gene sequence: CDR1 MNHEY, CDR2 SMNVEV (reference sequence). Trimming removed 3 bases from V and 4 bases from J, with 15 bases in between. The CDR3 is made up of 15 amino acids. The CDR3 loop reads CASSLGPMGSYGYTF. The CDR3 DNA reads as TGTGCCAGCAGTTTGGGGCCAATGGGCAGCTATGGCTACACCTTC.

This clonotype was picked up a small number of times. This sequence joins TRBV27 and TRBJ2-5, with 7 nucleotides matching TRBD1. Unmatched junction bases numbered 11, after V lost 5 bases and J lost 5 bases. Germline lookup yields CDR1 MNHEY and CDR2 SMNVEV (reference sequence). CDR3 length: 15 amino acids. This CDR3 reads CASSQLRGLRETQYF. Written as DNA, the CDR3 is TGTGCCAGCAGTCAATTAAGGGGGCTCCGGGAGACCCAGTACTTC.

This chain uses TRBV11-2 with TRBJ2-6; D gene ambiguous. This CDR3 comprises 17 residues. V was pared by 2 bases and J by 2 bases, with 13 bases between. The germline V gene has CDR1 SGHAT and CDR2 FQNNGV. CDR3 sequence reads: CASSLLNPVPGANVLTF. The CDR3 DNA follows: TGTGCCAGCAGCTTATTGAATCCCGTCCCTGGGGCCAACGTCCTGACTTTC.

The chain joins TRBV7-8 to TRBJ2-5, with 8 bases matching TRBD2. J was trimmed by 4 bases and V by 2 bases; bases with no gene match: 6. Germline V gives CDR1 SGHVS, CDR2 FQNEAQ. The CDR3 totals 15 residues. The CDR3 loop is CASSLSGGGAETQYF. CDR3 coding DNA: TGTGCCAGCAGCTTATCGGGGGGGGGCGCAGAGACCCAGTACTTC.

The genes are TRBV9 and TRBJ1-1; possible D gene TRBD1, 6 bases. CDR1 is SGDLS, CDR2 YYNGEE, per germline. The CDR3 spans 14 residues. Trimming pared 3 bases from V and 3 bases from J, leaving 12 bases between. CDR3 amino acids: CASSGRGGHTEAFF. The CDR3 region has the DNA TGTGCCAGCAGCGGCCGGGGGGGGCACACTGAAGCTTTCTTT.

The rearrangement joins TRBV6-5 to TRBJ2-6; TRBD1 matches 9 bases. The CDR3 covers 18 residues. V was pared by 6 bases and J by 3 bases, with 12 bases of the junction left unmatched. Germline CDR1 is MNHEY and CDR2 is SVGAGI. In DNA form, the CDR3 reads TGTGCCAGCAGCCCCGGGACAGGGCCTTTAGATGGGGCCAACGTCCTGACTTTC. Translated, it gives CASSPGTGPLDGANVLTF.

The V and J genes are TRBV27 and TRBJ1-1; no firm D call. The CDR3 runs to 14 residues. Trimming took off 4 bases at V and 0 bases at J, with 9 bases between the two ends. Germline lookup yields CDR1 MNHEY and CDR2 SMNVEV (reference sequence). CDR3 loop: CASSSANLNTEAFF. As DNA, the CDR3 is TGTGCCAGCAGTTCGGCGAATTTGAACACTGAAGCTTTCTTT.

The chain has TRBV5-1 and TRBJ2-1; D not certain. The germline CDR1 and CDR2 sequences are SGHRS and YFSETQ. The CDR3 sequence is 13 residues long. The ends were cut back, 0 bases at V and 8 bases at J, with 9 bases in the middle. The DNA of the CDR3 is TGCGCCAGCAGCTTGGTGGCTGGCCATGAGCAGTTCTTC. Protein: CASSLVAGHEQFF.

The chain has TRBV4-1 and TRBJ2-1; 11 nucleotides agree with TRBD2. CDR3 size: 16 residues. The J segment lost 4 bases and the V segment lost 3 bases, leaving 5 bases of the junction unmatched. Germline CDR1 reads MGHRA; CDR2 reads YSYEKL. The CDR3 nucleotides read TGCGCCAGCAGCCACCCACTAGCGGGGGTTTACAATGAGCAGTTCTTC. This sequence encodes CASSHPLAGVYNEQFF.

The table lists this clonotype with a few counts. The chain links TRBV28 to TRBJ1-5; D is perhaps TRBD1 (5 bases). CDR1 and CDR2 from the germline V gene are MDHEN and SYDVKM. The CDR3 length is 16 residues. Trimming left V 7 bases short and J 4 bases short, with 20 bases between. The DNA of the CDR3 is TGTGCCAGCACCCCGGAGGAAGGGAAGGGGAATCAGCCCCAGCATTTT. Translating it yields CASTPEEGKGNQPQHF.